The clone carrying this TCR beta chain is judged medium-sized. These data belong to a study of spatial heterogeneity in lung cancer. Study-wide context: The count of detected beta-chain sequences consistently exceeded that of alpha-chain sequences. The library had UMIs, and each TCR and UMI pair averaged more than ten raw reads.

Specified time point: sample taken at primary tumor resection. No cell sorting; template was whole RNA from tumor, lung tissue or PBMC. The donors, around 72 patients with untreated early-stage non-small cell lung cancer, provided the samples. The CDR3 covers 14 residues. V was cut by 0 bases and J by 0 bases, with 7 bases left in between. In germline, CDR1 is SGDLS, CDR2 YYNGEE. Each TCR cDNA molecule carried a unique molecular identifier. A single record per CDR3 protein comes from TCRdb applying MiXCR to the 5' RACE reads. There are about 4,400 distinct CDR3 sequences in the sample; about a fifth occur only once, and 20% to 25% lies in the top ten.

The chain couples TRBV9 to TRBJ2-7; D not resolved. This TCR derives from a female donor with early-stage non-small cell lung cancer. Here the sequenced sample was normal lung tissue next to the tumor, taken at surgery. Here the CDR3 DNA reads TGTGCCAGCAGCGTAGGCGGTTTCTCCTACGAGCAGTACTTC. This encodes CASSVGGFSYEQYF.